The present entry profiles one TCR beta chain with its context. The antigen is undetermined. Primers: 60 Vbeta forward and 13 Jbeta reverse. The protocol was immunoSEQ multiplex PCR, while the TCRdb copy is restricted to in-frame clones and leaves out a portion. The table lists roughly 100,000 clones, roughly 82% of them singletons. The entry originates in a study of cytomegalovirus exposure and HLA in healthy donors. Study conclusions and caveats: Specificity of a few CMV-associated chains for CMV antigens was verified in vitro.

The origin of this receptor is a man aged 25-45 years in good health and CMV-seropositive. What was sequenced was PBMCs.

The CDR3 reads CASRRDSNQPQHF. CDR3 coding DNA: TGCGCCAGCAGGAGGGATAGCAATCAGCCCCAGCATTTT. The V and J genes are TRBV5-1 and TRBJ1-5, with no clear D. The CDR3 length is 13 residues. Germline V gene sequence: CDR1 SGHRS, CDR2 YFSETQ. Trimming pared 5 bases from V and 0 bases from J, leaving 6 bases between.